Presented here are 14 T cell receptor beta chains from one specimen sequenced in a study of monozygotic twins with inflammatory bowel disease. TCRdb reprocessed the 5' RACE reads; each CDR3 protein has one entry and no DNA is given. Its table records just over 300,000 distinct CDR3 sequences. The sample taken for sequencing was blood. The receptors come from a human donor with ulcerative colitis or Crohn's disease, or a healthy co-twin of an affected twin (not recorded which).

The CDR3: CASSLLAPSTDTQYF. The chain carries TRBV12-3 or TRBV12-4 and TRBJ2-3. The CDR3 is 15 amino acids.

V and J are TRBV7-9 and TRBJ1-1; there is no DNA to check the TCRdb D call of TRBD1. CDR1 is SEHNR, CDR2 FQNEAQ, per germline (reference sequence). The CDR3 has 13 residues. Here the CDR3 reads CASSGLQGAEAFF.

The rearrangement uses TRBV6-2 or TRBV6-3 and TRBJ1-5. The CDR3 runs 15 residues. Per germline, CDR1 MNHEY and CDR2 SVGEGT. CDR3 in amino acids: CASSYPIWMNQPQHF.

The V and J genes are TRBV4-3 and TRBJ2-1; no DNA is available, so the TRBD2 call from TCRdb remains unchecked. There are 16 residues in the CDR3. Looked up from germline, CDR1 is LGHNA and CDR2 is YSLEER. This chain's CDR3 is CASSQDLAGGYNEQFF.

The chain couples TRBV5-6 to TRBJ1-6; with no DNA, the TCRdb D assignment of TRBD1 cannot be verified. Germline CDR1 and CDR2: SGHDT and YYEEEE. The CDR3 loop spans 15 amino acids. The CDR3 region is CASSFGETENSPLHF.

The chain links TRBV4-3 to TRBJ2-3; TCRdb returns TRBD2, unconfirmable since there is no DNA. In germline, CDR1 is LGHNA, CDR2 YSLEER. This CDR3 is built from 13 residues. This CDR3 reads CASSQVSGDTQYF.

The rearrangement joins TRBV20-1 to TRBJ2-3; TCRdb reports TRBD2, a call that lacks DNA to check it against. This CDR3 contains 15 residues. Germline lookup yields CDR1 DFQATT and CDR2 SNEGSKA (reference sequence). CDR3 sequence: CSAREGTSGVDTQYF.

The chain joins TRBV3-1 to TRBJ2-2; TCRdb's assignment of TRBD1 cannot be checked, as there is no DNA. CDR3 length: 15 residues. In germline, CDR1 is LGHDT, CDR2 YNNKEL (reference sequence). CDR3 sequence: CASSQDRPGAGELFF.

The chain combines TRBV7-8 with TRBJ1-3; as DNA is missing, the TRBD1 call by TCRdb cannot be tested. Germline V gives CDR1 SGHVS, CDR2 FQNEAQ. There are 16 residues in the CDR3. The CDR3 loop is CASSLRGQGPGNTIYF.

V usage is TRBV15 and J usage is TRBJ2-1; the D call of TRBD1 rests on TCRdb alone, since no DNA is present to check it. The CDR3 is 14 amino acids. The V gene's germline CDR1 is LNHNV and CDR2 YYDKDF (reference sequence). CDR3 sequence: CATSRYKQGGEQFF.

The V gene is TRBV15, the J gene TRBJ2-1; TCRdb reports TRBD1, a call that lacks DNA to check it against. CDR1 is LNHNV, CDR2 YYDKDF, per germline (reference sequence). The CDR3 is 17 amino acids. CDR3 protein: CATSIGTREFRFSEQFF.

The chain links TRBV27 to TRBJ1-5. CDR1 is MNHEY, CDR2 SMNVEV, per germline (reference sequence). This CDR3 spans 14 amino acids. CDR3 region: CASSFVYSNQPQHF.

This chain links TRBV28 with TRBJ2-2; TCRdb proposes TRBD1, but this gene call is untestable without DNA. Germline CDR1 reads MDHEN; CDR2 reads SYDVKM. The CDR3 length is 14 residues. CDR3 region: CASRRQGTSGELFF.

The J gene is TRBJ2-3, the V gene TRBV6-1; checking the TCRdb D call of TRBD2 is not possible without DNA. Germline lookup yields CDR1 MNHNS and CDR2 SASEGT. The CDR3 is 15 residues long. The CDR3 reads CASRQSGGRKDTQYF.